These T cell receptor beta chains were read from a single sample in a study of T cell repertoires in cytomegalovirus infection. A single record per CDR3 protein comes from TCRdb applying MiXCR to the reads. The sample has 65,000 to 85,000 distinct CDR3 sequences, 25% to 30% seen once. Their antigens remain unidentified. Material: CD8+ T cells from cultured PBMCs, obtained from culture after CMV antigen stimulation. These receptors all come from a human donor in good health (CMV status not recorded). Some clones in this sample may be carry-over from other donors' samples. Each CDR3 is given with its conserved first and last residue. Size is omitted from some rows. Given values are once, few, many or a class for expanded clones.

length	J	V	size	CDR3
15	TRBJ2-3	TRBV4-1	NA	CASSQDEGATDTQYF
15	TRBJ2-2	TRBV19	few	CASSFDRGLTGELFF
15	TRBJ2-5	TRBV5-1	NA	CASSLLGAAGETQYF
16	TRBJ2-7	TRBV7-8	many	CASSWTTTGTGNEQYF
15	TRBJ2-1	TRBV20-1	few	CSAGRLGNSYNEQFF
14	TRBJ2-7	TRBV28	few	CASTPTGTPYEQYF
16	TRBJ1-1	TRBV19	NA	CATSERVLGMNTEAFF
13	TRBJ1-3	TRBV20-1	many	CSSRGGFGNTIYF
14	TRBJ2-1	TRBV2	many	CASSSRDPYNEQFF
15	TRBJ2-7	TRBV6-1	many	CASSEGGTGSSEQYF
11	TRBJ1-1	TRBV28	NA	CASSFSTEAFF
15	TRBJ2-7	TRBV15	NA	CATSRERQGSYEQYF
12	TRBJ2-5	TRBV12-3/TRBV12-4	many	CASSLSVETQYF
15	TRBJ1-2	TRBV15	NA	CATGGQGHVDYGYTF
13	TRBJ2-7	TRBV7-8	many	CASSSDSSYEQYF